This TCR beta chain was documented in a study of blood T cell repertoires in COVID-19. Study at large: Sites in the United States, Italy and Spain provided acute and convalescent COVID-19 samples. PBMCs, B-cell-depleted T cells, or T cells were the source of the cDNA or gDNA that made up the material.

Profiled with immunoSEQ multiplex PCR; TCRdb holds only in-frame clones, not every one. The profile covers about 300,000 clones, with roughly 91% appearing a single time and less than 3.5% taken by the ten largest. In terms of age and location, participants ranged from about 18 to 90 years and lived in fewer than 30 US areas. The study recruited exposed participants who had met a COVID-19 case within 2 weeks before entry. V was trimmed by 10 bases and J by 5 bases, leaving 11 bases between them. CDR1 MDHEN and CDR2 SYDVKM come from the germline V gene. This CDR3 spans 11 amino acids. The V call is TRBV28, the J call TRBJ1-1; D possibly corresponds to TRBD1 (5 bases). The sequence was obtained from a woman between 45 and 65 years old who had been exposed to COVID-19. Material for sequencing was PBMCs or T cells enriched from blood (not recorded which). CDR3 in amino acids: CAINDRTEAFF. CDR3 sequence (DNA): TGTGCCATCAATGACAGAACTGAAGCTTTCTTT.